This T cell receptor (beta chain) was identified during a study of molecular identifiers for immune sequencing clone quantification. Germline loops: CDR1 GTSNPN, CDR2 SVGIG (reference sequence). This CDR3 spans 11 amino acids. V gave up 1 base and J gave up 6 bases, with 7 bases separating them. A remark on this clonotype: Antigen unknown. This could be a read error, since a much larger clone is one nucleotide away.

TCRdb re-derived calls from the PCR reads in MiXCR, one entry per CDR3 protein. The sample yields some 8,500 distinct CDR3 sequences, over 13% seen once. Whole-study results and caveats: Barcode collisions between identical TCR molecules could shrink estimates of highly expanded clone sizes. Detection of one spiked Jurkat cell's TCR RNA reportedly worked in 980,000 or so naive cells.

V and J are TRBV30 and TRBJ2-7, with D possibly being TRBD1 or TRBD2 (6 bases each). The sequencing sample was made of naive CD8+ T cells from blood, with Jurkat cell RNA spiked in. Documented subset: FACS-sorted CD8+CD4-CCR7+CD45RA+ naive T cells. This receptor was identified in a human donor in good health. Some libraries in this study had Jurkat cell RNA spiked in. The CDR3 spells CAWSGGAEQYF. CDR3 in DNA: TGTGCCTGGAGTGGGGGGGCCGAGCAGTACTTC.